Following are 22 T cell receptor beta chains from one sample sequenced in a study of identical twins (dated by TCRdb to 2016 to 2017). Libraries were made using 5' RACE. The sequencing machine was an Illumina HiSeq 2000. TCRdb reworked the public reads: Q25 trimming with fastp, MiXCR clone assembly, productive beta chains retained. Each record represents a unique CDR3 protein, reported with the most common genes and DNA among its rows. For this sample the table gives some 690,000 distinct CDR3 sequences, of which 21% were detected only once. Around 4.5% of the sample rests with the top ten. These data were likewise used in another study, on T cells expressing NK-cell markers.

The specimen was PBMCs. The source is a woman younger than 30 in good health.

This clonotype was seen once. The rearrangement links TRBV18 to TRBJ2-7; 9 bases map to TRBD1. The germline V gene encodes CDR1 KGHSH and CDR2 LQKENI. Unmatched junction bases numbered 6, after V lost 3 bases and J lost 3 bases. CDR3 length equals 15 residues. CDR3 loop: CASSPSTGGNYEQYF. For the CDR3, the DNA is TGTGCCAGCTCACCGTCGACAGGGGGAAACTACGAGCAGTACTTC.

In this sample, this clonotype turned up a few times. This chain links TRBV12-3 or TRBV12-4 with TRBJ1-2; a possible D gene is TRBD1 (5 bases). CDR3 length: 15 residues. The V and J ends lost 1 base and 4 bases respectively, with 13 bases between them. The CDR3 loop reads CASSLGQGVRYGYTF. CDR3 nucleotides: TGTGCCAGCAGTTTAGGGCAGGGTGTACGCTATGGCTACACCTTC.

The gene calls are TRBV6-1 and TRBJ2-2; the D gene is possibly TRBD1 (5 bases). The V end lost 7 bases, the J end lost 6 bases, and 18 bases lay between the germline ends. Germline V gene data show CDR1 as MNHNS and CDR2 as SASEGT. This CDR3 has 15 amino acids. CDR3 loop: CASKVAGQSAGELFF. The CDR3 DNA reads as TGTGCCAGCAAGGTCGCAGGGCAAAGTGCCGGGGAGCTGTTTTTT.

A few counts support this clonotype. The rearrangement links TRBV5-5 to TRBJ2-1; TRBD1 might be the D (6 bases). The CDR3 is made up of 15 amino acids. Germline V CDR1 and CDR2: SGHKS, YYEKEE (reference sequence). Trimming removed 4 bases at V and 2 bases at J, with 13 bases between. CDR3 in amino acids: CASSPTGKTYNEQFF. CDR3 nucleotides: TGTGCCAGCAGCCCTACAGGGAAGACCTACAATGAGCAGTTCTTC. The whole variable domain, remainder taken from reference TRBV5-5 and TRBJ2-1, is DAGVTQSPTHLIKTRGQQVTLRCSPISGHKSVSWYQQVLGQGPQFIFQYYEKEERGRGNFPDRFSARQFPNYSSELNVNALLLGDSALYLCASSPTGKTYNEQFFGPGTRLTVL.

The gene calls are TRBV19 and TRBJ2-3; D gene unclear. The V gene's germline CDR1 is LNHDA and CDR2 SQIVND (reference sequence). Trimming stripped 2 bases from V and 0 bases from J, with 6 bases between. CDR3 length: 14 residues. The chain's CDR3 is CASSIFHSTDTQYF. The CDR3 nucleotides read TGTGCCAGTAGTATATTTCACAGCACAGATACGCAGTATTTT.

The chain couples TRBV6-5 to TRBJ2-7, with D possibly matching TRBD1 (5 bases). Trimming took 0 bases from V and 4 from J, leaving 13 bases between them. The CDR3 runs to 15 residues. CDR1 and CDR2 from the germline V gene are MNHEY and SVGAGI. The chain's CDR3 is CASSYSIGARYEQYF. CDR3 coding DNA: TGTGCCAGCAGTTACTCGATAGGGGCTCGTTACGAGCAGTACTTC.

This clonotype was counted a few times. The rearrangement joins TRBV5-1 to TRBJ2-7, with a possible D match to TRBD1 (6 bases). Germline-derived CDR1 and CDR2 are SGHRS and YFSETQ. Trimming stripped 4 bases from V and 4 bases from J, with 12 bases between. The CDR3 contains 13 residues. The CDR3 here is CASSVDREYEQYF. For the CDR3, the DNA is TGCGCCAGCAGCGTGGACAGAGAGTACGAGCAGTACTTC.

The rearrangement links TRBV20-1 to TRBJ2-1; D possibly corresponds to TRBD2 (5 bases). Germline V gene sequence: CDR1 DFQATT, CDR2 SNEGSKA (reference sequence). Deletions cut 4 bases from V and 8 bases from J, with 12 bases between. The CDR3 consists of 12 residues. CDR3 amino acids: CSANRAEDEQFF. The DNA for the CDR3 is TGCAGTGCTAACCGGGCGGAGGATGAGCAGTTCTTC.

The sample holds a few counts of this clonotype. The genes are TRBV6-1 and TRBJ2-7; TRBD1 matches at 7 bases. V lost 3 bases to trimming and J lost 7 bases; unmatched junction nucleotides: 9. This CDR3 comprises 14 residues. The V gene's germline CDR1 is MNHNS and CDR2 SASEGT. The CDR3 sequence: CASSETPGQREQYF. CDR3 in DNA: TGTGCCAGCAGTGAGACCCCGGGACAGCGAGAGCAGTACTTC.

This clonotype was seen more than once but under ten times. J is TRBJ2-1 and V is TRBV6-5, with 12 bases that match TRBD2. With 4 bases clipped from V and 6 bases from J, the junction kept 4 bases outside the gene matches. The CDR3 runs to 15 residues. Looked up from germline, CDR1 is MNHEY and CDR2 is SVGAGI. CDR3 coding DNA: TGTGCCAGCAGTTTTACTAGCGGGGGGTTCAATGAGCAGTTCTTC. It is translated as CASSFTSGGFNEQFF.

This clonotype was recorded at least ten times. The chain has TRBV12-3 or TRBV12-4 and TRBJ1-6, with 8 bases identical to TRBD1. This CDR3 spans 14 amino acids. V was pared by 8 bases and J by 12 bases, with 12 bases of the junction left unmatched. CDR3: CASQDRAPGGPLHF. DNA for the CDR3: TGTGCCAGCCAGGACAGGGCCCCAGGAGGACCCCTCCACTTT.

This clonotype was counted once. V usage is TRBV6-6 and J usage is TRBJ2-5; D not certain. V was clipped by 6 bases and J by 5 bases, with 13 bases between them. The CDR3 contains 13 residues. The V gene's germline CDR1 is MNHNY and CDR2 SVGAGI (reference sequence). In DNA form, the CDR3 reads TGTGCCAGCAGCCTCTGGAAGGCGGAGACCCAGTACTTC. Its translation: CASSLWKAETQYF.

This clonotype is a singleton in its sample. This chain's CDR3 is CASRKEREGETQYF. CDR3 bases: TGTGCCAGCAGGAAAGAGCGGGAAGGAGAGACCCAGTACTTC. This sequence joins TRBV5-5 and TRBJ2-5; 7 bases are a match to TRBD2. V lost 5 bases and J lost 4; bases outside the gene matches: 8. Germline loops: CDR1 SGHKS, CDR2 YYEKEE (reference sequence). This CDR3 spans 14 amino acids.

The CDR3 sequence: CASSLIVTQYF. For the CDR3, the DNA is TGTGCCAGCAGCTTAATTGTGACCCAGTACTTC. This chain joins TRBV11-2 and TRBJ2-5, with unresolved D. Germline loops: CDR1 SGHAT, CDR2 FQNNGV. Trimming cost V 2 bases and J 7 bases, with 5 bases left between them. CDR3 length: 11 residues.

This clonotype came up a few times. The chain joins TRBV27 to TRBJ1-5; D might be TRBD1 (5 bases). The CDR3 covers 13 residues. Trimming removed 6 bases at V and 5 bases at J, with 11 bases between. Germline-derived CDR1 and CDR2 are MNHEY and SMNVEV (reference sequence). CDR3 loop: CASSRQPDQPQHF. CDR3 DNA sequence: TGTGCCAGCAGCCGACAGCCCGATCAGCCCCAGCATTTT.

This clonotype was counted between two and nine times. The chain carries TRBV20-1 and TRBJ2-1, with D perhaps matching TRBD1 (5 bases). CDR1 is DFQATT and CDR2 is SNEGSKA in the germline V gene (reference sequence). V lost 6 bases and J lost 0, with 15 bases in between. The CDR3 is 15 amino acids. Here the CDR3 reads CSAPLTDRSYNEQFF. CDR3 nucleotide sequence: TGCAGTGCCCCGTTGACAGATCGCTCCTACAATGAGCAGTTCTTC.

This clonotype was recorded many times. CDR3 in amino acids: CASSLDPSGAQFF. The CDR3 DNA sequence: TGCGCCAGCAGTCTGGACCCGTCTGGTGCGCAGTTCTTC. The chain joins TRBV10-1 to TRBJ2-1; D gene unclear. Germline-derived CDR1 and CDR2 are WNHNN and SYGVQD (reference sequence). Trimming took off 5 bases at V and 12 bases at J, with 17 bases between the two ends. The CDR3 is 13 amino acids.

This sequence joins TRBV5-1 and TRBJ2-3; TRBD1 might be the D (5 bases). Germline loops: CDR1 SGHRS, CDR2 YFSETQ. Deletions cut 0 bases from V and 2 bases from J, with 7 bases between. The length of the CDR3 is 14 residues. CDR3 protein: CASSLEGHTDTQYF. The CDR3 DNA reads TGCGCCAGCAGCTTGGAGGGGCACACAGATACGCAGTATTTT.

The sample holds a few counts of this clonotype. This chain connects TRBV7-2 to TRBJ2-1; unclear D gene. V was pared by 1 base and J by 7 bases, with 8 bases between. This CDR3 is 13 amino acids long. Germline V lookup: CDR1 SGHTA, CDR2 FQGNSA. CDR3: CASSLGFTNEQFF. The CDR3, as DNA: TGTGCCAGCAGCTTAGGGTTCACGAATGAGCAGTTCTTC.

This clonotype was recorded a few times. The chain links TRBV7-2 to TRBJ2-5; tentative D call: TRBD1 (5 bases). Germline CDR1 is SGHTA and CDR2 is FQGNSA. The CDR3 contains 16 residues. Trimming shortened V by 1 base and J by 3 bases, and 15 bases separated the two germline ends. CDR3 in DNA: TGTGCCAGCAGCTTAGTATATAGGACATACGAAGAGACCCAGTACTTC. Protein product: CASSLVYRTYEETQYF.

This clonotype was found a few times. The rearrangement joins TRBV10-3 to TRBJ2-3, with 10 bases aligning to TRBD2. V gave up 8 bases and J gave up 2 bases; unmatched junction bases: 13. The germline V gene encodes CDR1 ENHRY and CDR2 SYGVKD. There are 17 residues in the CDR3. The DNA for the CDR3 is TGTGCCATCGGACAAGCGGGAGGGCCCTCCACCACAGATACGCAGTATTTT. Protein: CAIGQAGGPSTTDTQYF.

This clonotype turned up a few times. The V gene is TRBV19, the J gene TRBJ1-2, with a weak D call TRBD1 (6 bases). The length of the CDR3 is 12 residues. Germline values: CDR1 LNHDA, CDR2 SQIVND (reference sequence). The germline V and J ends were trimmed by 9 bases and 4 bases, with 12 bases remaining between them. As DNA, the CDR3 is TGTGCCAGCGGACAGTCAGCCTATGGCTACACCTTC. This gives the protein CASGQSAYGYTF.